The next 2 T cell receptor beta chains were all read from a single sample in a study of shared clonotypes between healthy human individuals. Measured with immunoSEQ multiplex PCR; TCRdb has only the in-frame clones, and not every one. The sample holds some 2,100,000 clones, approximately 96% seen once. Sequencing was performed on naive CD4+ T cells sorted from blood. Stated subset: CD45RA+ positively selected. These receptors all stem from a man aged 18 to 30 in good health.

The CDR3 loop reads CASSGKAKVSYNEQFF. CDR3 DNA: TGTGCCAGCAGTGGGAAGGCGAAGGTATCCTACAATGAGCAGTTCTTC. The chain carries TRBV25-1 and TRBJ2-1; unclear D gene. This CDR3 is built from 16 residues. The germline CDR1 and CDR2 sequences are MGHDK and SYGVNS. V lost 4 bases and J 1 base, leaving 14 bases between the germline ends.

V is TRBV7-2 and J is TRBJ1-5; tentative D call: TRBD1 (5 bases). The length of the CDR3 is 16 residues. The ends were cut back, 5 bases at V and 6 bases at J, with 20 bases in the middle. Germline values: CDR1 SGHTA, CDR2 FQGNSA. The CDR3, as DNA: TGTGCCAGCAGCCCTGCTCCGACAGTCGGGGTTCAGCCCCAGCATTTT. Translation: CASSPAPTVGVQPQHF. Combining the CDR3 with reference TRBV7-2 and TRBJ1-5 gives the whole variable domain GAGVSQSPSNKVTEKGKDVELRCDPISGHTALYWYRQSLGQGLEFLIYFQGNSAPDKSGLPSDRFSAERTGGSVSTLTIQRTQQEDSAVYLCASSPAPTVGVQPQHFGDGTRLSIL.